These T cell receptor beta chains were read from a single sample in a study of PD-L1 blockade in urothelial cancer. Profiling relied on immunoSEQ multiplex PCR, and the TCRdb table lists in-frame clones only, not all of them. The sample lists about 88,000 clones, about 89% occurring once. Sequences were derived from PBMCs, sampled around atezolizumab (anti-PD-L1) treatment. The source is a woman older than 75 with urothelial cancer. CDR3s include the opening cysteine and the closing phenylalanine or tryptophan. D genes are given only for firm matches. Expanded clones are given a class, and other clones once, few, many or no size at all.

>NA|NA|TRBV28|TRBJ2-7
TGTGCCAGCAGTTTTTACGGGGTCCTTTCCTACGAGCAGTACTTC
CASSFYGVLSYEQYF
>NA|NA|TRBV5-4|TRBJ2-6
TGTGCCAGCAGCACCAGGGGTTCCGGGGCCAACGTCCTGACTTTC
CASSTRGSGANVLTF
>NA|TRBD1|TRBV6-5|TRBJ1-1
TGTGCCAGCAGACAGGGACAGGTGGGCGTCGAGGCTTTCTTT
CASRQGQVGVEAFF
>NA|TRBD2|TRBV5-4|TRBJ2-7
TGTGCCAGCAGCTTTTCCCTAGCGGGAAGTTACGAGCAGTACTTC
CASSFSLAGSYEQYF
>NA|TRBD2|TRBV7-6|TRBJ2-1
TGTGCCAGCAGACAAAGCGGGAGCTTCTACAATGAGCAGTTCTTC
CASRQSGSFYNEQFF
>NA|NA|TRBV28|TRBJ1-2
TGTGCCAGCAGTTTATGGTGGCAGGGAGGAGATGGCTACACCTTC
CASSLWWQGGDGYTF
>NA|TRBD1|TRBV27|TRBJ1-2
TGTGCCAGCAGTCCTGGACGACAGGGCAACTATGGCTACACCTTC
CASSPGRQGNYGYTF
>few|NA|TRBV19|TRBJ1-2
TGTGCCAGTAGTATCCCAGGAGTAGGGGGAGTCCACACCTTC
CASSIPGVGGVHTF
>NA|TRBD1|TRBV6-1|TRBJ1-4
TGTGCCAGCAGTGGATCGGGCACAGGGGTTGCTTTT
CASSGSGTGVAF
>NA|NA|TRBV5-6|TRBJ2-4
TGTGCCAGCAGCTTGAGAGAAGTTCTAGCCAAAAACATTCAGTACTTC
CASSLREVLAKNIQYF
>few|TRBD1|TRBV11-3|TRBJ1-2
TGTGCCAGCAGCTCAGGGGGCGGCTATGGCTACACCTTC
CASSSGGGYGYTF
>NA|TRBD2|TRBV27|TRBJ2-5
TGTGCCAGCAGTCTACTAGCGGGAGCGCGGAAAGAGACCCAGTACTTC
CASSLLAGARKETQYF
>NA|NA|TRBV5-1|TRBJ2-7
TGCGCCAGCAGCTCACAGCCCAATCCCCTGAAGAGCTCCTACGAGCAGTACTTC
CASSSQPNPLKSSYEQYF
>few|NA|TRBV4-2|TRBJ2-2
TGTGCCAGCAGCCCGCCGGTAGTCAGAGGCACCGGGGAGCTGTTTTTT
CASSPPVVRGTGELFF
>NA|NA|TRBV11-2|TRBJ2-7
TGTGCCAGCAGCTTAGGGGGGGGCGGTTCCTACGAGCAGTACTTC
CASSLGGGGSYEQYF
>few|TRBD1|TRBV7-9|TRBJ1-2
TGTGCCAGCAGCTTACCCAGGGACAGGGGGGGCTACACCTTC
CASSLPRDRGGYTF
>NA|NA|TRBV19|TRBJ2-2
TGTGCCAGTAGTATCGGGGGGCGGTCCGGGGAGCTGTTTTTT
CASSIGGRSGELFF
>NA|NA|TRBV7-9|TRBJ1-2
TGTGCCAGCAGCTTAGCTCCAGGAGGCTACACCTTC
CASSLAPGGYTF
>NA|NA|TRBV19|TRBJ2-7
TGTGCCAGTAGTATCAGGGGCTCTTCTGACGAGCAGTACTTC
CASSIRGSSDEQYF
>once|NA|TRBV13|TRBJ2-2
TGTGCCAGCAGCTTAGGCAGAAGGGGACTCGCGAACACCGGGGAGCTGTTTTTT
CASSLGRRGLANTGELFF
>NA|NA|TRBV28|TRBJ1-2
TGTGCCAGCAGTTTATTGGTGTCTGGGCCCTATGGCTACACCTTC
CASSLLVSGPYGYTF
>NA|NA|TRBV6-6|TRBJ2-3
TGTGCCAGCAGTTACGCGACAGATACGCAGTATTTT
CASSYATDTQYF
>NA|NA|TRBV5-1|TRBJ2-2
TGCGCCAGCAGCTTGGCCGGCGGCACCGGGGAGCTGTTTTTT
CASSLAGGTGELFF
>NA|TRBD2|TRBV18|TRBJ2-1
TGTGCCAGCTCCCCTCTCGCGGGAGGAGCCTACAATGAGCAGTTCTTC
CASSPLAGGAYNEQFF
>NA|NA|TRBV15|TRBJ2-7
TGTGCCACCAGCAGAGATCCGGGACATGGCTACGAGCAGTACTTC
CATSRDPGHGYEQYF
>NA|TRBD1|TRBV7-9|TRBJ2-3
TGTGCCAGCAGCTCACTACAGGGGAAGGGGACAGATACGCAGTATTTT
CASSSLQGKGTDTQYF
>NA|TRBD1|TRBV18|TRBJ2-7
TGTGCCAGCTCACCCGGGACAGGGGGCATCTACGAGCAGTACTTC
CASSPGTGGIYEQYF
>NA|TRBD1|TRBV28|TRBJ1-2
TGTGCCAGCAGGACCTTCGGGGGGGGGCAGGGGGACTATGGCTACACCTTC
CASRTFGGGQGDYGYTF
>NA|TRBD1|TRBV28|TRBJ1-3
TGTGCCAGCAGTTTTGGACAGGGATCTGGAAACACCATATATTTT
CASSFGQGSGNTIYF
>once|TRBD1|TRBV29-1|TRBJ1-3
TGCAGCGTTGAAGGGACAGGTGGAAACACCATATATTTT
CSVEGTGGNTIYF
>NA|NA|TRBV5-1|TRBJ1-1
TGCGCCAGCAGCTGGGGGACACAGAACACTGAAGCTTTCTTT
CASSWGTQNTEAFF
>NA|NA|TRBV11-2|TRBJ2-6
TGTGCCAGCAGCTTAGATCGAGTATCTGGGGCCAACGTCCTGACTTTC
CASSLDRVSGANVLTF
>NA|NA|TRBV5-4|TRBJ2-1
TGTGCCAGCAGCTTGGCGGTACAGGGTTACAATGAGCAGTTCTTC
CASSLAVQGYNEQFF
>NA|NA|TRBV15|TRBJ2-3
TGTGCCACCAGCAGAGATCGAGCGGTTGACACAGATACGCAGTATTTT
CATSRDRAVDTDTQYF
>NA|TRBD1|TRBV2|TRBJ1-5
TGTGCCAGCAGTCGGGACAGGGACCCTCTCAATCAGCCCCAGCATTTT
CASSRDRDPLNQPQHF
>NA|TRBD1|TRBV5-6|TRBJ1-5
TGTGCCAGCAGCTGGGACAGAAATAGCAATCAGCCCCAGCATTTT
CASSWDRNSNQPQHF
>NA|TRBD2|TRBV11-3|TRBJ2-7
TGTGCCAGCAGCCCGGGGCCCACTCTAGCGGGAGTAGACGAGCAGTACTTC
CASSPGPTLAGVDEQYF